This is a list of T cell receptor beta chains from one sample in a study of blood T cell repertoires in COVID-19. Measured with immunoSEQ multiplex PCR; TCRdb has only the in-frame clones, and not every one. The data contain 110,000 to 150,000 clones, roughly 82% of them seen just once; the ten biggest clones take up around 9.6%. What was sequenced was peripheral blood. These receptors all come from a man in his sixties with active or convalescent COVID-19. CDR3s include the opening cysteine and the closing phenylalanine or tryptophan. D genes are given only for firm matches. Clone size is given for some rows only: seen once, a few or many times, or a class if the clone is expanded.

D gene,J gene,V gene,clone size,CDR3 protein,CDR3 DNA
TRBD1,TRBJ1-5,TRBV9,.,CASSPGTVDNQPQHF,TGTGCCAGCAGCCCTGGGACAGTAGACAATCAGCCCCAGCATTTT
TRBD1,TRBJ2-2,TRBV12-5,.,CATRTGIDTGELFF,TGTGCTACGCGGACAGGGATCGACACCGGGGAGCTGTTTTTT
.,TRBJ1-4,TRBV5-1,.,CASSSELREKLFF,TGCGCCAGCAGCTCCGAACTCAGGGAAAAACTGTTTTTT
.,TRBJ1-5,TRBV19,.,CASSIRSGRNQPQHF,TGTGCCAGTAGTATAAGATCCGGGAGGAATCAGCCCCAGCATTTT
.,TRBJ2-7,TRBV9,few,CASSVGPRQGAGYEQYF,TGTGCCAGCAGCGTAGGACCGCGGCAGGGCGCAGGGTACGAGCAGTACTTC
.,TRBJ2-2,TRBV9,once,CASSVGLGELFF,TGTGCCAGCAGCGTAGGCCTAGGGGAGCTGTTTTTT
.,TRBJ2-5,TRBV27,once,CASSLTGSGETQYF,TGTGCCAGCAGTTTAACGGGGTCCGGTGAGACCCAGTACTTC
TRBD1,TRBJ1-1,TRBV6-5,.,CASITTGGRTEAFF,TGTGCCAGCATCACGACAGGGGGTCGCACTGAAGCTTTCTTT
TRBD1,TRBJ1-4,TRBV19,.,CASRSRGGAPNEKLFF,TGTGCCAGTAGATCAAGAGGGGGCGCGCCTAATGAAAAACTGTTTTTT
.,TRBJ2-3,TRBV7-8,.,CASTAGNMADTQYF,TGTGCCAGCACCGCGGGGAACATGGCAGATACGCAGTATTTT
.,TRBJ1-5,TRBV18,.,CASSASEGNQPQHF,TGTGCCAGCTCAGCTTCGGAGGGCAATCAGCCCCAGCATTTT
.,TRBJ1-6,TRBV18,.,CASSPRTGNNSPLHF,TGTGCCAGCTCACCGAGGACGGGAAATAATTCACCCCTCCACTTT
.,TRBJ2-3,TRBV7-6,.,CASSLELVRGTTDTQYF,TGTGCCAGCAGCTTAGAGCTTGTTCGCGGGACCACAGATACGCAGTATTTT
TRBD1,TRBJ2-2,TRBV5-1,.,CASSLQGKESGELFF,TGCGCCAGCAGCTTACAGGGGAAGGAAAGCGGGGAGCTGTTTTTT
.,TRBJ1-2,TRBV3-1/TRBV3-2,.,CASSPTVTGTLVYGYTF,TGTGCCAGCAGCCCTACTGTCACGGGTACCTTAGTTTATGGCTACACCTTC
.,TRBJ1-1,TRBV3-1/TRBV3-2,few,CASSQGGGITEAFF,TGTGCCAGCAGCCAAGGCGGGGGGATCACTGAAGCTTTCTTT
TRBD2,TRBJ2-2,TRBV7-6,.,CASSLLLAGGLNTGELFF,TGTGCCAGCAGCTTACTCTTAGCGGGAGGGCTAAACACCGGGGAGCTGTTTTTT
TRBD1,TRBJ1-2,TRBV3-1/TRBV3-2,.,CASSHNRGCNYGYTF,TGTGCCAGCAGCCACAACAGGGGGTGTAACTATGGCTACACCTTC
.,TRBJ2-2,TRBV9,.,CASSDTRSGNTGELFF,TGTGCCAGCAGCGATACGAGGAGCGGGAACACCGGGGAGCTGTTTTTT
TRBD1,TRBJ2-5,TRBV2,.,CASRTGVAETQYF,TGTGCCAGCCGGACAGGGGTCGCAGAGACCCAGTACTTC
.,TRBJ1-1,TRBV7-8,.,CASSPVTQSTEAFF,TGTGCCAGCAGCCCCGTGACACAGAGCACTGAAGCTTTCTTT
.,TRBJ1-2,TRBV5-6,.,CASSLIPGAGYTF,TGTGCCAGCAGCTTGATCCCAGGGGCAGGCTACACCTTC
.,TRBJ1-1,TRBV18,.,CASSPARGTEAFF,TGTGCCAGCTCACCAGCAAGGGGCACTGAAGCTTTCTTT
TRBD2,TRBJ2-7,TRBV7-2,.,CASSLVSSGGTNPYEQYF,TGTGCCAGCAGCTTAGTTTCTAGCGGGGGGACAAACCCATACGAGCAGTACTTC
TRBD1,TRBJ1-5,TRBV6-2/TRBV6-3,.,CASSRRTGSNQPQHF,TGTGCCAGCAGTCGCCGGACAGGGAGCAATCAGCCCCAGCATTTT
TRBD2,TRBJ2-1,TRBV3-1/TRBV3-2,.,CASSQETSGSPYNEQFF,TGTGCCAGCAGCCAAGAAACTAGCGGGAGTCCCTACAATGAGCAGTTCTTC
.,TRBJ1-5,TRBV11-3,.,CASSLGPLRPQHF,TGTGCCAGCAGCTTAGGTCCCCTAAGGCCCCAGCATTTT
TRBD1,TRBJ2-1,TRBV7-8,once,CASSLAIYRGTNEQFF,TGTGCCAGCAGCTTAGCCATATACAGGGGGACGAATGAGCAGTTCTTC
TRBD1,TRBJ1-2,TRBV9,.,CASSPTGGAIDGYTF,TGTGCCAGCAGCCCAACAGGGGGCGCAATAGATGGCTACACCTTC
.,TRBJ1-1,TRBV7-6,.,CASSSGSSSMNTEAFF,TGTGCCAGCAGCTCCGGGAGTAGTTCGATGAACACTGAAGCTTTCTTT
.,TRBJ1-6,TRBV19,few,CASRRTESSSPLHF,TGTGCCAGTAGGAGGACAGAATCTTCTTCACCCCTCCACTTT
TRBD1,TRBJ1-1,TRBV7-8,.,CASSFSGQFVF,TGTGCCAGCAGCTTCTCGGGACAGTTTGTCTTT
TRBD1,TRBJ1-1,TRBV6-8,few,CASKGKYDRGNVRTLNTEAFF,TGTGCCAGCAAAGGGAAGTACGACAGGGGGAACGTTCGTACCTTGAACACTGAAGCTTTCTTT
TRBD1,TRBJ1-2,TRBV27,.,CASSWSPGTGSYGYTF,TGTGCCAGCAGCTGGAGTCCCGGGACAGGGTCCTATGGCTACACCTTC
TRBD1,TRBJ2-7,TRBV6-1,.,CASSEVQGSSYEQYF,TGTGCCAGCAGTGAGGTACAGGGGAGCTCCTACGAGCAGTACTTC
.,TRBJ1-2,TRBV6-5,.,CASRMGGLDYGYTF,TGTGCCAGCAGGATGGGGGGGTTGGACTATGGCTACACCTTC
.,TRBJ1-3,TRBV5-6,once,CASSFGRVSLGNTIYF,TGTGCCAGCAGCTTCGGTAGAGTATCACTTGGAAACACCATATATTTT
TRBD1,TRBJ2-5,TRBV3-1/TRBV3-2,.,CASIWTGDQETQYF,TGTGCCAGCATCTGGACAGGGGACCAAGAGACCCAGTACTTC
.,TRBJ1-1,TRBV5-1,.,CASSFWKTGGNTEAFF,TGCGCCAGCAGCTTTTGGAAGACAGGCGGGAACACTGAAGCTTTCTTT
.,TRBJ1-2,TRBV11-3,.,CASSLDSTLTYGYTF,TGTGCCAGCAGCTTAGATTCAACTCTCACTTATGGCTACACCTTC
TRBD1,TRBJ1-2,TRBV24-1,.,CATSEAGTGPPFYGYTF,TGTGCCACCAGTGAGGCCGGGACAGGCCCACCGTTCTATGGCTACACCTTC
.,TRBJ1-5,TRBV5-8,.,CASRRGLNQPQHF,TGTGCCAGCAGGCGCGGACTTAATCAGCCCCAGCATTTT
.,TRBJ2-2,TRBV11-2,.,CASSLGGTRSGELFF,TGTGCCAGCAGCTTAGGTGGGACTCGGAGCGGGGAGCTGTTTTTT
.,TRBJ2-5,TRBV27,.,CASSLSWYSQETQYF,TGTGCCAGCAGTTTATCGTGGTACAGCCAAGAGACCCAGTACTTC
TRBD1,TRBJ1-1,TRBV4-1,.,CASSQRQGRSPEAFF,TGCGCCAGCAGCCAACGACAGGGCCGCAGTCCTGAAGCTTTCTTT
TRBD1,TRBJ2-1,TRBV19,.,CASSIVGGQGFNEQFF,TGTGCCAGTAGTATAGTTGGGGGACAGGGGTTCAATGAGCAGTTCTTC
TRBD1,TRBJ2-5,TRBV30,.,CAWSGGTEPETQYF,TGTGCCTGGAGTGGGGGGACAGAACCGGAGACCCAGTACTTC
TRBD2,TRBJ2-1,TRBV5-6,.,CASRQGTSGGDNEQFF,TGTGCCAGCAGACAGGGTACTAGCGGGGGAGACAATGAGCAGTTCTTC